Listed below are T cell receptor beta chains from one sample, sequenced in a study of cytomegalovirus exposure and HLA in healthy donors. The data were produced by immunoSEQ multiplex PCR, yet TCRdb's version contains in-frame clones alone and is incomplete. Its listing shows about 130,000 clones. The sequencing input was PBMCs. The receptor set was obtained from a woman in her 40s in good health and CMV-seropositive. The CDR3 runs from the conserved cysteine through the conserved F or W. The D gene is left open where the match is weak.

j_gene: TRBJ1-1
v_gene: TRBV7-2
d_gene: TRBD1
CDR3nt: TGTGCCAGCAGCCGGGACAGGGGGCCTGTAGCTTTCTTT
CDR3aa: CASSRDRGPVAFF

j_gene: TRBJ1-6
v_gene: TRBV10-2
d_gene: -
CDR3nt: TGCGCCAGCAGTGAGTCGCCCCAAGGAGCCGGAAATTCACCCCTCCACTTT
CDR3aa: CASSESPQGAGNSPLHF

j_gene: TRBJ2-5
v_gene: TRBV27
d_gene: TRBD1
CDR3nt: TGTGCCAGCAGTTTATTGCCAGAGACAGGGCCACAAGAGACCCAGTACTTC
CDR3aa: CASSLLPETGPQETQYF

j_gene: TRBJ2-7
v_gene: TRBV7-2
d_gene: TRBD1
CDR3nt: TGTGCCAGCAGCTTCGATCCGACAGGGGGCTACGAGCAGTACTTC
CDR3aa: CASSFDPTGGYEQYF

j_gene: TRBJ2-7
v_gene: TRBV11-2
d_gene: -
CDR3nt: TGTGCCAGCAGCTCTTACGAGCAGTACTTC
CDR3aa: CASSSYEQYF

j_gene: TRBJ1-2
v_gene: TRBV30
d_gene: TRBD1
CDR3nt: TGTGCCTGGAGTTCCTCGGGACAGTATAACACCTTC
CDR3aa: CAWSSSGQYNTF

j_gene: TRBJ2-2
v_gene: TRBV5-1
d_gene: TRBD2
CDR3nt: TGCGCCAGCAGCCCTCAGACTAGCGCTTTGGGGGAGCTGTTTTTT
CDR3aa: CASSPQTSALGELFF

j_gene: TRBJ1-1
v_gene: TRBV30
d_gene: -
CDR3nt: TGTGCCTTGTCGGAAGAGGCTACTGAGGCTTTCTTT
CDR3aa: CALSEEATEAFF

j_gene: TRBJ2-3
v_gene: TRBV7-2
d_gene: -
CDR3nt: TGTGCCAGCAGCCCTAAGGGGACGCAGTATTTT
CDR3aa: CASSPKGTQYF

j_gene: TRBJ2-2
v_gene: TRBV6-5
d_gene: -
CDR3nt: TGTGCCAGCAGAGGAGGGCGGGACACCGGGGAGCTGTTTTTT
CDR3aa: CASRGGRDTGELFF

j_gene: TRBJ2-2
v_gene: TRBV10-1
d_gene: TRBD1
CDR3nt: TGCGCCAGCAGTGAGTTGAGGGGGCCCGCCGGGGAGCTGTTTTTT
CDR3aa: CASSELRGPAGELFF

j_gene: TRBJ2-1
v_gene: TRBV5-6
d_gene: TRBD2
CDR3nt: TGTGCCAGCAGCGGGGCCACTAGCGGAACTTACAATGAGCAGTTCTTC
CDR3aa: CASSGATSGTYNEQFF

j_gene: TRBJ2-1
v_gene: TRBV9
d_gene: -
CDR3nt: TGTGCCAGCAGCGTAGGTAGTAGCGGACTATACAATGAGCAGTTCTTC
CDR3aa: CASSVGSSGLYNEQFF

j_gene: TRBJ1-4
v_gene: TRBV9
d_gene: -
CDR3nt: TGTGCCAGCAGCGTAACAGGGTCTAATGAAAAACTGTTTTTT
CDR3aa: CASSVTGSNEKLFF

j_gene: TRBJ1-1
v_gene: TRBV30
d_gene: -
CDR3nt: TGTGCCTGGACTTATCAGGGTTATAGCTTTTCTGAAGCTTTCTTT
CDR3aa: CAWTYQGYSFSEAFF

j_gene: TRBJ1-3
v_gene: TRBV5-1
d_gene: -
CDR3nt: TGCGCCAGCAGCTTGGAATCCGACAGGACGGCTGGAAACACCATATATTTT
CDR3aa: CASSLESDRTAGNTIYF

j_gene: TRBJ1-1
v_gene: TRBV19
d_gene: -
CDR3nt: TGTGCCAGTAGTATCAAGAGGTTAGGGGGGAACACTGAAGCTTTCTTT
CDR3aa: CASSIKRLGGNTEAFF

j_gene: TRBJ2-7
v_gene: TRBV19
d_gene: TRBD1
CDR3nt: TGTGCCAGTAGTATGTCCACAGGGGACGAGCAGTACTTC
CDR3aa: CASSMSTGDEQYF

j_gene: TRBJ1-4
v_gene: TRBV28
d_gene: -
CDR3nt: TGTGCCAGCAGTTTCTCGACTCAGGGTAATGAAAAACTGTTTTTT
CDR3aa: CASSFSTQGNEKLFF

j_gene: TRBJ1-3
v_gene: TRBV15
d_gene: -
CDR3nt: TGTGCCACGCGAAGGAGCATCTCCTCTGGAAACACCATATATTTT
CDR3aa: CATRRSISSGNTIYF

j_gene: TRBJ2-1
v_gene: TRBV4-1
d_gene: -
CDR3nt: TGCGCCAGCAGCCTGACTCCATACAATGAGCAGTTCTTC
CDR3aa: CASSLTPYNEQFF

j_gene: TRBJ2-3
v_gene: TRBV30
d_gene: TRBD1
CDR3nt: TGTGCGAGACAGGGCTTAAGGTCAGATACGCAGTATTTT
CDR3aa: CARQGLRSDTQYF

j_gene: TRBJ1-1
v_gene: TRBV13
d_gene: -
CDR3nt: TGTGCCAGCAGCTCTACAGGGTTCCCAGCTGAAGCTTTCTTT
CDR3aa: CASSSTGFPAEAFF

j_gene: TRBJ2-7
v_gene: TRBV28
d_gene: -
CDR3nt: TGTGCCAATATCAGGGGGGAAGGCTACGAGCAGTACTTC
CDR3aa: CANIRGEGYEQYF

j_gene: TRBJ2-5
v_gene: TRBV5-1
d_gene: TRBD2
CDR3nt: TGCGCCAGCAGCGAAGGTTGGGCTAGCGGGAGTGGGGAGACCCAGTACTTC
CDR3aa: CASSEGWASGSGETQYF

j_gene: TRBJ2-7
v_gene: TRBV6-4
d_gene: TRBD1
CDR3nt: TGTGCCAGCAGTGAAAAACAGGGGGCAGGGTACGAGCAGTACTTC
CDR3aa: CASSEKQGAGYEQYF

j_gene: TRBJ1-2
v_gene: TRBV7-9
d_gene: TRBD1
CDR3nt: TGTGCCAGCAGCTTAATGGCCCTGACAGGGAAGGATGGCTACACCTTC
CDR3aa: CASSLMALTGKDGYTF

j_gene: TRBJ1-2
v_gene: TRBV18
d_gene: TRBD1
CDR3nt: TGTGCCAGCTCACCTTTGGACAGGAAAGATGGCTACACCTTC
CDR3aa: CASSPLDRKDGYTF

j_gene: TRBJ2-5
v_gene: TRBV9
d_gene: -
CDR3nt: TGTGCCAGCAGCGACCGTGACGGAGCAGAGACCCAGTACTTC
CDR3aa: CASSDRDGAETQYF

j_gene: TRBJ1-2
v_gene: TRBV29-1
d_gene: TRBD1
CDR3nt: TGCAGCGTTGAAGAGACAGGGGGCCGAGCTAACTATGGCTACACCTTC
CDR3aa: CSVEETGGRANYGYTF

j_gene: TRBJ2-7
v_gene: TRBV19
d_gene: TRBD1
CDR3nt: TGTGCCAGGAACACCTCCGGGACAGGGGACGATTTATACGAGCAGTACTTC
CDR3aa: CARNTSGTGDDLYEQYF

j_gene: TRBJ2-1
v_gene: TRBV5-1
d_gene: -
CDR3nt: TGCGCCAGCAGCGTGGACATTTTTTACAATGAGCAGTTCTTC
CDR3aa: CASSVDIFYNEQFF

j_gene: TRBJ2-5
v_gene: TRBV6-5
d_gene: -
CDR3nt: TGTGCCAGCAGTCAAACTCCAACCAAGACCCAGTACTTC
CDR3aa: CASSQTPTKTQYF

j_gene: TRBJ1-6
v_gene: TRBV10-3
d_gene: -
CDR3nt: TGTGCCATCAGTTATAATAATTCACCCCTCCACTTT
CDR3aa: CAISYNNSPLHF

j_gene: TRBJ2-7
v_gene: TRBV7-8
d_gene: TRBD2
CDR3nt: TGTGCCAGCAGCTCCCGGGAGGGCCTCGACGAGCAGTACTTC
CDR3aa: CASSSREGLDEQYF

j_gene: TRBJ2-7
v_gene: TRBV15
d_gene: TRBD1
CDR3nt: TGTGCCACCAGCGAACTAGACAGGGGATCCTACGAGCAGTACTTC
CDR3aa: CATSELDRGSYEQYF

j_gene: TRBJ2-5
v_gene: TRBV5-4
d_gene: -
CDR3nt: TGTGCCAGCAGCTTTACGGGGTCAAAAGAGACCCAGTACTTC
CDR3aa: CASSFTGSKETQYF

j_gene: TRBJ1-1
v_gene: TRBV6-6
d_gene: TRBD1
CDR3nt: TGTGCCAGCAGTTACTCGGGGACAGGGGGCACTGAAGCTTTCTTT
CDR3aa: CASSYSGTGGTEAFF

j_gene: TRBJ1-5
v_gene: TRBV28
d_gene: -
CDR3nt: TGTGCCAGCAGTTTATATAGGGCGAGAGGACGGACGGGGAATCAGCCCCAGCATTTT
CDR3aa: CASSLYRARGRTGNQPQHF

j_gene: TRBJ2-4
v_gene: TRBV25-1
d_gene: -
CDR3nt: TGTGCCAGCACTCCCCAGAGGGGGTTAGCCAAAAACATTCAGTACTTC
CDR3aa: CASTPQRGLAKNIQYF

j_gene: TRBJ1-5
v_gene: TRBV6-5
d_gene: TRBD1
CDR3nt: TGTGCCAGCAGTTCGAGACAGGGTGGCAATCAGCCCCAGCATTTT
CDR3aa: CASSSRQGGNQPQHF

j_gene: TRBJ1-1
v_gene: TRBV2
d_gene: TRBD1
CDR3nt: TGTGCCAGCAGTCCAGACAGGGGGACTTTCAACACTGAAGCTTTCTTT
CDR3aa: CASSPDRGTFNTEAFF

j_gene: TRBJ2-1
v_gene: TRBV6-5
d_gene: -
CDR3nt: TGTGCCAGCAGTCAAGGGGGTTCTGAGCAGTTCTTC
CDR3aa: CASSQGGSEQFF

j_gene: TRBJ2-3
v_gene: TRBV6-1
d_gene: -
CDR3nt: TGTGCCAGCAGTGAACCATCAGGGGATAAGGAGTATTTT
CDR3aa: CASSEPSGDKEYF

j_gene: TRBJ2-1
v_gene: TRBV11-3
d_gene: TRBD2
CDR3nt: TGTGCCAGCAGCTCTGGGGGGGGTAACAATGAGCAGTTCTTC
CDR3aa: CASSSGGGNNEQFF

j_gene: TRBJ1-1
v_gene: TRBV5-6
d_gene: -
CDR3nt: TGTGCCAGCAGCTTGACGGCAGGGGCTGAAGCTTTCTTT
CDR3aa: CASSLTAGAEAFF

j_gene: TRBJ2-7
v_gene: TRBV27
d_gene: TRBD2
CDR3nt: TGTGCCAGCAGTCTGGGACTAGCTGGCGAGCAGTACTTC
CDR3aa: CASSLGLAGEQYF

j_gene: TRBJ2-1
v_gene: TRBV7-3
d_gene: -
CDR3nt: TGTGCCAGCAGCCTCCGACCCATTAGCGATGAGCAGTTCTTC
CDR3aa: CASSLRPISDEQFF

j_gene: TRBJ2-5
v_gene: TRBV4-2
d_gene: -
CDR3nt: TGTGCCAGCAGCCAAGAATCGAGTACTAGGGGGGAGACCCAGTACTTC
CDR3aa: CASSQESSTRGETQYF

j_gene: TRBJ2-7
v_gene: TRBV28
d_gene: TRBD1
CDR3nt: TGTGCCAGCAGTTCAGGGGGTCCCTACGAGCAGTACTTC
CDR3aa: CASSSGGPYEQYF

j_gene: TRBJ1-2
v_gene: TRBV28
d_gene: TRBD1
CDR3nt: TGTGCCAGCAGTGACAGGGGGCGAGGGTATGGCTACACCTTC
CDR3aa: CASSDRGRGYGYTF

j_gene: TRBJ1-2
v_gene: TRBV28
d_gene: -
CDR3nt: TGTGCCAGCAGTTTTGAGGCCGATGCTAACTATGGCTACACCTTC
CDR3aa: CASSFEADANYGYTF

j_gene: TRBJ2-7
v_gene: TRBV19
d_gene: TRBD1
CDR3nt: TGTGCCAGTAGTCGTTCGGGACAGGACGAGCAGTACTTC
CDR3aa: CASSRSGQDEQYF